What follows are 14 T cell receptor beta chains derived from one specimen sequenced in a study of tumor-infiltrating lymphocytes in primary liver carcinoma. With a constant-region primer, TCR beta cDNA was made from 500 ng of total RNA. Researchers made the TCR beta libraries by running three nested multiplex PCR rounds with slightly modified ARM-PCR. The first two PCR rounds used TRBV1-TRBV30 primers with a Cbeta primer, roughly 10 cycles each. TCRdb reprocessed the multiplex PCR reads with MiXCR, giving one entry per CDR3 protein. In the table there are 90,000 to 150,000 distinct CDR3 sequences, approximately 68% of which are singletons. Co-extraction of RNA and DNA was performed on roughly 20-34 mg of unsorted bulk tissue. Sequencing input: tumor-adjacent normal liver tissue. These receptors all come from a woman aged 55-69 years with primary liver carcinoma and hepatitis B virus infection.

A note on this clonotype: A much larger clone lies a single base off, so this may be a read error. The CDR3 DNA sequence: TGTGCCAGCAGCTTAGTAGGGGTAACAGGGAGCGGTCAGCCCCAGCATTTT. This encodes CASSLVGVTGSGQPQHF. The chain couples TRBV11-2 to TRBJ1-5, with D perhaps TRBD1 (6 bases). V was clipped by 1 base and J by 6 bases, with 19 bases between them. Per the germline V gene, CDR1 is SGHAT and CDR2 is FQNNGV. CDR3 size: 17 residues.

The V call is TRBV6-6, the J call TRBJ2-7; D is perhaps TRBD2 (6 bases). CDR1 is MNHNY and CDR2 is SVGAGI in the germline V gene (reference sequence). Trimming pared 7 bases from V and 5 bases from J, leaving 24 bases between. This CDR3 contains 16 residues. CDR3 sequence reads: CASNETTNGSSDEQYF. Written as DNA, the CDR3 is TGTGCCAGCAATGAGACCACTAACGGGAGTAGCGACGAGCAGTACTTC.

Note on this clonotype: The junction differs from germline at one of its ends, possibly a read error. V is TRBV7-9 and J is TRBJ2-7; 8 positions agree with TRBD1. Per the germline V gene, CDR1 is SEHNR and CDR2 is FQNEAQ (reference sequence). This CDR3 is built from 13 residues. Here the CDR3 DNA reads TGTGCCGGCAGCTACCAGGGGGCTCACGAACAGTACTTC. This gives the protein CAGSYQGAHEQYF.

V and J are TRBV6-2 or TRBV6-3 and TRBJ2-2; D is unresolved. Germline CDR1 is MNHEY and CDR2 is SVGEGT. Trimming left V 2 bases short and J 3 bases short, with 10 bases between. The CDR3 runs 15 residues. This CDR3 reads CASSYDAVDTGELFF. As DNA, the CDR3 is TGTGCCAGCAGTTACGACGCGGTAGACACCGGGGAGCTGTTTTTT.

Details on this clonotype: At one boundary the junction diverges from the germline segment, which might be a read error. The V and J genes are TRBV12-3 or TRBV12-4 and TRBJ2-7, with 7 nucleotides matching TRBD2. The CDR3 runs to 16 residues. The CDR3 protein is CVSSGTTSLTFYEQYF. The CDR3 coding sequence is TGTGTCAGCAGCGGGACTACTAGCCTAACCTTCTACGAGCAGTACTTC.

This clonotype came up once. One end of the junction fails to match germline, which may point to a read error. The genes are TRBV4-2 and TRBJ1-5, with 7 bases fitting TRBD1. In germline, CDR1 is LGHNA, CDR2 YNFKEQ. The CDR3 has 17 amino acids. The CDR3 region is CASGQDTEGARNQPQHF. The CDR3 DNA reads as TGTGCCAGCGGCCAAGATACAGAGGGGGCCCGCAATCAGCCCCAGCATTTT.

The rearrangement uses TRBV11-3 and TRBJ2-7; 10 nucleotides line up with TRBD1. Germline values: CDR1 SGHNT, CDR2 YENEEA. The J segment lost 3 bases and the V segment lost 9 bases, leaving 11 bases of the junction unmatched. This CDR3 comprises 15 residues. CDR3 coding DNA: TGTGCCAGTAGCCCCTGGACAGGGGGTAACTACGAGCAGTACTTC. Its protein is CASSPWTGGNYEQYF.

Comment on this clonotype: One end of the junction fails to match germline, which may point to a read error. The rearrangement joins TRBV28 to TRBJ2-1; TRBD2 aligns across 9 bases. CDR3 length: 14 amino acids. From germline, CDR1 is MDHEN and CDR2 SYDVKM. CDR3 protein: CANSVPGTSYEQFF. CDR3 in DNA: TGTGCCAACAGTGTCCCCGGGACTAGCTATGAGCAGTTCTTC.

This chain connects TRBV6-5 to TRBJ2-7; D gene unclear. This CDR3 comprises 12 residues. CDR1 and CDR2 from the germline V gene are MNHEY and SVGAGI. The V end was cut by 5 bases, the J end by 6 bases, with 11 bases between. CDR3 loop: CASSGLVGEQYF. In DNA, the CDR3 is TGTGCCAGCAGTGGCCTAGTAGGCGAGCAGTACTTC.

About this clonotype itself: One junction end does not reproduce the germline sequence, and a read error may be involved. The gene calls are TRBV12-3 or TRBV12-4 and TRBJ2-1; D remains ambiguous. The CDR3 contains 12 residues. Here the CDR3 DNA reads TGTGCCAGCAGTCCCAGAAGCAATGAGCTGTTCTTC. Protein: CASSPRSNELFF.

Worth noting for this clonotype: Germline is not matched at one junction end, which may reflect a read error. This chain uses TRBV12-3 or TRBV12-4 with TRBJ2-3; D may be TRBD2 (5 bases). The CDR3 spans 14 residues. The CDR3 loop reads CASSGRQSTDMQYF. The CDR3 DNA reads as TGTGCCAGCAGTGGGAGACAAAGCACAGATATGCAGTATTTT.

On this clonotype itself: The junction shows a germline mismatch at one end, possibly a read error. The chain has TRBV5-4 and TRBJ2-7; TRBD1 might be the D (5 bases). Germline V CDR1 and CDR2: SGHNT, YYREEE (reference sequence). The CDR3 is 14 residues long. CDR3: CTSSLGQGAYEQYF. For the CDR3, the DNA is TGTACCAGCAGCTTAGGACAAGGGGCCTACGAGCAGTACTTC.

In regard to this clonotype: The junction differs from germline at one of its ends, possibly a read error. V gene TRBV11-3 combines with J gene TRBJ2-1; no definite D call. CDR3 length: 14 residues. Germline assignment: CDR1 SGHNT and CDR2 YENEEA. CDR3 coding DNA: TGTGTCAGCAGTTTAGATGATAGCTACAATGAGCAGTTCTTC. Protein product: CVSSLDDSYNEQFF.

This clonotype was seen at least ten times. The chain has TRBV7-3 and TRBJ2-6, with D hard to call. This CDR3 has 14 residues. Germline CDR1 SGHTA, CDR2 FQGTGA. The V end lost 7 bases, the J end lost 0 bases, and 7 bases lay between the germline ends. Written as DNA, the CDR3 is TGTGCCAGCAAACAGAACTCTGGGGCCAACGTCCTGACTTTC. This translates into CASKQNSGANVLTF.